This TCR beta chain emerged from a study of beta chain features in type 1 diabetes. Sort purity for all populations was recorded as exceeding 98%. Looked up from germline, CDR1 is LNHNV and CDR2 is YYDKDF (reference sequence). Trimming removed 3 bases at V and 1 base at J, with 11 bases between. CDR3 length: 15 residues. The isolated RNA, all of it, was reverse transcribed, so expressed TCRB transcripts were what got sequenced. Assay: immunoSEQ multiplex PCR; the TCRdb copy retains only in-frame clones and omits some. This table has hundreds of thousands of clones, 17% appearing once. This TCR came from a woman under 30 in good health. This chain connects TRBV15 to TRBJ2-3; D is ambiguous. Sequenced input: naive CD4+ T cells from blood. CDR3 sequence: CATSRNRARTDTQYF. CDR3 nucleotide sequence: TGTGCCACCAGCAGGAACCGGGCCCGCACAGATACGCAGTATTTT. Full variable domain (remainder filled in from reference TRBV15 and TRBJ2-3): DAMVIQNPRYQVTQFGKPVTLSCSQTLNHNVMYWYQQKSSQAPKLLFHYYDKDFNNEADTPDNFQSRRPNTSFCFLDIRSPGLGDTAMYLCATSRNRARTDTQYFGPGTRLTVL.